This T cell receptor (beta chain) stems from a study of blood T cell repertoires in COVID-19 (dated by TCRdb to about 2020). In terms of the full investigation: Samples covering the acute and convalescent phases of COVID-19 were provided by collaborators in the United States, Italy and Spain. The repertoires were released in a freely available public database meant as a resource for research on the immune response to SARS-CoV-2. The samples were drawn from the first 160 participants of the ongoing ImmuneRACE study and from over a thousand subjects provided by 6 global collaborators. Nearly every sample came with metadata listing a de-identified subject ID, COVID-19 status, age in years and sex. Where HLA class I and class II types were available, the types were taken from metadata supplied by the sample provider, not from assay-based typing. Subjects who had been exposed to COVID-19, were actively infected with it, or had recovered from it provided the deeply sampled blood TCRbeta repertoires that made up the dataset. The prospective study material was composed of cDNA or gDNA derived from T cells, B-cell-depleted T cells, or PBMCs. Study-wide conclusions, independent of this receptor: Clinical and demographic metadata were provided uncurated, with the amount varying by source and participant.

Each collaborating institution followed its own protocols to collect whole blood in K2EDTA tubes. For TCRbeta analysis, collaborators shipped samples in one of three forms: frozen whole blood, isolated PBMCs, or DNA extracted from either of those sample types. As to this clone: Its specific antigen is unknown. Per-base quality was not reported, and no clone a single base away is much larger than it.

TCRbeta CDR3 regions were amplified from genomic DNA using the immunoSEQ Assay, a bias-controlled multiplex PCR. The study's own analysis went as follows. The number of nucleated cells in each sample was estimated by amplification of reference gene primers within the assay. To quantify the absolute abundance of each unique TCRbeta CDR3 rearrangement, sequence reads were collapsed and filtered. For each sample, productive Simpson clonality was calculated as the square root of Simpson's diversity index across productive rearrangements. In TCRdb, the immuneACCESS table is reduced to in-frame sequences with V and J assigned. These tables do not hold every clone; where another copy was compared, an unresolved V gene accounts for under half, and the others remain unexplained. V, J and clone size reflect that table, while D and trimming were determined from the DNA. Within this sample are about 94,000 clones, with around 87% of them counted one time only. 4.5% to 5% of the sample is taken by the ten largest.

Material: peripheral blood. This TCR was recovered from a woman older than 75 with acute or convalescent COVID-19.

Here is the DNA: TGTGCCAGCAGCTCCTGGACTAGCGGGGGGAAGGATACGCAGTATTTT. It is translated as CASSSWTSGGKDTQYF. The V and J segments used are TRBV7-2 and TRBJ2-3; TRBD2 fits 14 bases in the junction. Its CDR3 holds 16 amino acids, cysteine through phenylalanine. The retained sequence is limited to the CDR3, 48 bases, with the frame set at the first base. V loses 4 bases at its end and J loses 6 bases; junction bases beyond the gene matches: 6. Via the germline V gene, CDR1 is SGHTA and CDR2 FQGNSA.